The entry below gives a single T cell receptor beta chain sequence along with its context. Its antigen is unidentified. A read error is possible here, since a much larger clone lies one base away. This CDR3 comprises 15 residues. CDR1 MNHEY and CDR2 SVGEGT come from the germline V gene. The data derive from a study of tumor-infiltrating lymphocytes in primary liver carcinoma. Study context: In every tissue type, samples returned a similar yield of roughly 3.65 to 7.5 million productive TCRbeta reads.

Study findings and constraints: Among the pair types, tumor region pairs showed more overlap than tumor-adjacent and tumor-blood pairs. Since the samples were bulk and unsorted, the CD4+ and CD8+ repertoires were not compared.

Starting material of 400 to 600 ng total RNA yielded TCR beta cDNA via a constant-region primer. Modified slightly, ARM-PCR produced TCR beta libraries over three nested multiplex PCR rounds. The two initial PCR rounds, roughly 9 cycles each, used TRBV1-TRBV30 forward and C-beta reverse primers. TCRdb redid the calling of the multiplex PCR reads with MiXCR, one entry per CDR3 protein. Found here are hundreds of thousands of distinct CDR3 sequences, approximately 58% of them singletons; the top ten hold around 15%. Germline DNA was extracted alongside blood RNA, which was obtained from unsorted whole blood. None of the patients had received treatment, and all had chronic HBV infection.

Material for sequencing was peripheral blood. V and J are TRBV6-2 or TRBV6-3 and TRBJ1-1; D call uncertain. This TCR was sampled from a woman aged 25 to 39 with primary liver carcinoma and hepatitis B virus infection. The CDR3 loop is CSSSYPEAGRTEAFF. Here the CDR3 DNA reads TGTTCCAGCAGTTACCCCGAGGCAGGTCGGACTGAAGCTTTCTTT.